A single sample is the source of the 5 T cell receptor beta chains below, sequenced in a study of T cells in localized non-small cell lung cancer. Clones were read by immunoSEQ multiplex PCR, and TCRdb kept only the in-frame ones, dropping some. The sample shows more than 2,000 clones, around two fifths of them seen only once. Source: lung tumor tissue, taken before any cancer treatment. These receptors originate from a male donor aged 60 or over with stage I squamous cell lung carcinoma.

The V call is TRBV11-3, the J call TRBJ1-3; no definite D call. This CDR3 region has 14 residues. Germline assignment: CDR1 SGHNT and CDR2 YENEEA. V lost 3 bases and J 1 base, leaving 7 bases between the germline ends. The CDR3 loop is CASSLERSGNTIYF. In DNA form, the CDR3 reads TGTGCCAGCAGCTTGGAGAGATCTGGAAACACCATATATTTT.

The chain uses TRBV14 and TRBJ1-2, with D unclear. Trimming took 2 bases from V and 4 from J, leaving 8 bases between them. Looked up from germline, CDR1 is SGHDN and CDR2 is FVKESK. CDR3 length: 13 amino acids. The CDR3 region has the DNA TGTGCCAGCAGCCAAACCTCCATCTATGGCTACACCTTC. Protein: CASSQTSIYGYTF.

The chain is built from TRBV5-1 and TRBJ1-1; D unresolved. The germline V gene has CDR1 SGHRS and CDR2 YFSETQ. This CDR3 has 14 residues. Trimming left V 6 bases short and J 3 bases short, with 15 bases between. DNA of the CDR3: TGCGCCAGCACCGCCCTGGACTCGTACACTGAAGCTTTCTTT. Its protein is CASTALDSYTEAFF. Combining the CDR3 with reference TRBV5-1 and TRBJ1-1 gives the whole variable domain KAGVTQTPRYLIKTRGQQVTLSCSPISGHRSVSWYQQTPGQGLQFLFEYFSETQRNKGNFPGRFSGRQFSNSRSEMNVSTLELGDSALYLCASTALDSYTEAFFGQGTRLTVV.

In this sample, this clone turned up a few times. The chain uses TRBV9 and TRBJ2-3; 9 bases agree with TRBD1. From germline, CDR1 is SGDLS and CDR2 YYNGEE. Trimming took 2 bases from V and 6 from J; bases not matched to a gene: 7. The length of the CDR3 is 15 residues. CDR3 region: CASSVLGQGRDTQYF. As DNA, the CDR3 is TGTGCCAGCAGCGTCCTCGGACAGGGGAGGGATACGCAGTATTTT.

The chain joins TRBV12-5 to TRBJ2-2; D is unclear. V shed 7 bases and J shed 8 bases, with 20 bases lying between them. This CDR3 is built from 15 residues. CDR1 and CDR2 (germline): LGHNT, FRNRAP. The CDR3, as DNA: TGTGCTAGTGCCGGGTTTGGGGTGATCTCGGGGGAGCTGTTTTTT. The encoded protein is CASAGFGVISGELFF.